This passage covers 10 T cell receptor beta chains from one sample sequenced in a study of T cells in Graves' hyperthyroidism and ophthalmopathy. Amplification of TCR beta CDR3 regions used RNA as the template. The study used the HTBI primer set for a first-round RT-PCR of the TCR CDR3. TCRdb processed the multiplex PCR reads anew with MiXCR; each CDR3 protein has one entry. The table lists a few hundred thousand distinct CDR3 sequences, approximately 14% of them singletons. Sequenced sample: blood. Receptor source: a woman aged 35 to 49 with Graves' hyperthyroidism that later progressed to Graves' ophthalmopathy.

This clonotype was observed at least ten times. The CDR3 here is CASSSVLGGEKLFF. The CDR3 region has the DNA TGTGCCAGCAGCTCCGTACTGGGGGGTGAAAAACTGTTTTTT. The genes are TRBV7-9 and TRBJ1-4; weak D call: TRBD1 (5 bases). V was clipped by 4 bases and J by 7 bases, with 13 bases between them. This CDR3 is built from 14 residues. Germline V gives CDR1 SEHNR, CDR2 FQNEAQ (reference sequence).

In its sample, this clonotype was seen many times. V and J are TRBV28 and TRBJ1-1; D not resolved. Germline V gene sequence: CDR1 MDHEN, CDR2 SYDVKM. The CDR3 has 12 amino acids. Trimming took off 8 bases at V and 6 bases at J, with 13 bases between the two ends. CDR3 region: CASVRTASEAFF. CDR3 nucleotide sequence: TGTGCCAGCGTCAGAACAGCCTCTGAAGCTTTCTTT.

This clonotype was counted many times. V usage is TRBV15 and J usage is TRBJ1-1; D is perhaps TRBD1 (6 bases). Germline CDR1 and CDR2: LNHNV and YYDKDF (reference sequence). V was cut by 2 bases and J by 3 bases, with 16 bases left in between. The CDR3 consists of 16 residues. The CDR3 bases are TGTGCCACCAGCAGAAGGGGGGCACTCCGGGACACTGAAGCTTTCTTT. It is translated as CATSRRGALRDTEAFF.

This clonotype was counted only a few times. CDR3 residues: CASSMTSGPYNEQFF. The CDR3 nucleotides read TGTGCCAGTAGTATGACTAGCGGGCCTTACAATGAGCAGTTCTTC. The chain carries TRBV19 and TRBJ2-1, with 10 bases matching TRBD2. The CDR3 extends over 15 amino acids. Unmatched junction bases numbered 3, after V lost 3 bases and J lost 4 bases. Germline values: CDR1 LNHDA, CDR2 SQIVND (reference sequence). Using reference TRBV19 and TRBJ2-1 for the parts outside the CDR3, the full variable domain is DGGITQSPKYLFRKEGQNVTLSCEQNLNHDAMYWYRQDPGQGLRLIYYSQIVNDFQKGDIAEGYSVSREKKESFPLTVTSAQKNPTAFYLCASSMTSGPYNEQFFGPGTRLTVL.

In its sample, this clonotype was seen many times. The CDR3 nucleotides read TGCAGTGCTAGAGTTAGCAGGAGGGCTTCCTACGAGCAGTACTTC. Translated: CSARVSRRASYEQYF. The chain combines TRBV20-1 with TRBJ2-7; a possible D gene is TRBD2 (6 bases). Germline V gene lookup returns CDR1 DFQATT and CDR2 SNEGSKA (reference sequence). CDR3 length: 15 residues. Trimming shortened V by 1 base and J by 1 base, and 14 bases separated the two germline ends.

Many counts were recorded for this clonotype. The chain links TRBV13 to TRBJ2-1; D remains unclear. V was shortened by 1 base and J by 4 bases, with 11 bases between the two germline ends. CDR1 and CDR2 (germline): PRHDT, FYEKMQ (reference sequence). CDR3 length equals 15 residues. The CDR3 DNA follows: TGTGCCAGCAGCTTAGCTCTCAGCGAGTACAATGAGCAGTTCTTC. Translated: CASSLALSEYNEQFF.

This clonotype has at least ten counts. The chain combines TRBV28 with TRBJ1-1; perhaps TRBD1 as D (6 bases). Germline V lookup: CDR1 MDHEN, CDR2 SYDVKM. Between the trimmed V and J ends, which lost 3 bases and 10 bases, there was a span of 21 bases. This CDR3 region has 15 residues. The CDR3 region has the DNA TGTGCCAGCAGTTTTACCCTCGGATTGGGGGCTGTAGCTTTCTTT. The encoded protein is CASSFTLGLGAVAFF.

This clonotype turned up a few times. This chain joins TRBV24-1 and TRBJ2-7; D gene ambiguous. V dropped 6 bases and J dropped 0 bases, with 8 bases sitting between them. Germline CDR1 is KGHDR and CDR2 is SFDVKD. CDR3 size: 13 residues. This chain's CDR3 is CATSQANSYEQYF. As DNA, the CDR3 is TGTGCCACCAGTCAGGCTAACTCCTACGAGCAGTACTTC.

At least ten counts were recorded for this clonotype. The chain uses TRBV27 and TRBJ1-5; D is possibly TRBD1 (5 bases). V lost 3 bases and J lost 5, with 11 bases in between. CDR3 length: 14 residues. Germline CDR1 reads MNHEY; CDR2 reads SMNVEV (reference sequence). The CDR3 DNA is TGTGCCAGCAGTTTCGTCTGGGGGTATCAGCCCCAGCATTTT. Protein: CASSFVWGYQPQHF.

This clonotype was detected only a few times. V is TRBV9 and J is TRBJ2-2; D not resolved. The germline V gene encodes CDR1 SGDLS and CDR2 YYNGEE. The CDR3 contains 12 residues. The germline V and J ends were trimmed by 0 bases and 6 bases, with 3 bases remaining between them. The CDR3 bases are TGTGCCAGCAGCGTAGTAGCCGGGGAGCTGTTTTTT. The encoded protein is CASSVVAGELFF.